The present TCR beta chain was sequenced within a study of cytomegalovirus exposure and HLA in healthy donors. Overall study context: HLA-typed donors were the source of approximately 80 million unique TCRs, which an early data release held.

About this clone: The antigen is not known.

The PCR contained 60 Vbeta and 13 Jbeta primers. TCRdb keeps only in-frame clones here, not all; method: immunoSEQ multiplex PCR. The sample has 85,000 to 100,000 clones, roughly 77% seen once; the top ten hold around 6.7%. Whole-study results and caveats: A later analysis found most CMV-associated TCR beta chains apparently HLA-restricted. The study reported that TCR beta sequences accurately predicted HLA-A and HLA-B alleles in most subjects.

The germline V and J ends were trimmed by 6 bases and 0 bases, with 13 bases remaining between them. The CDR3 covers 15 residues. Germline V gene data show CDR1 as LNHDA and CDR2 as SQIVND (reference sequence). This receptor was identified in a man younger than 40 in good health and CMV-seronegative. V gene TRBV19 combines with J gene TRBJ2-3; D not certain. The sequenced sample consisted of PBMCs. For the CDR3, the DNA is TGTGCCAGTAGGCCCACAGAAACTAGCACAGATACGCAGTATTTT. This gives the protein CASRPTETSTDTQYF.